These 20 T cell receptor beta chains originate from one sample sequenced in a study of T cells in Graves' hyperthyroidism and ophthalmopathy. Amplified regions were TCR beta CDR3 sequences from RNA transcripts. First-round RT-PCR of the TCR CDR3 relied on the HTBI primer set. TCRdb called the multiplex PCR reads again in MiXCR, with one record for every CDR3 protein. Counted here are approximately 400,000 distinct CDR3 sequences, around an eighth occurring once; the ten biggest clones make up approximately 29%. Sequencing was performed on blood. The receptors come from a man between 45 and 60 years old with Graves' ophthalmopathy.

At least ten counts were recorded for this clonotype. The chain combines TRBV28 with TRBJ2-5, with 9 bases fitting TRBD2. The germline V gene has CDR1 MDHEN and CDR2 SYDVKM. The junction had 19 bases not matched to a gene; V was cut back by 6 bases and J by 5 bases. The CDR3 is made up of 18 amino acids. For the CDR3, the DNA is TGTGCCAGCAGGGGGGCGTCCGGACTAGCGAACCCCGGGGAGACCCAGTACTTC. Protein sequence: CASRGASGLANPGETQYF.

In its sample, this clonotype was seen many times. The chain uses TRBV12-3 or TRBV12-4 and TRBJ2-1, with a tentative D call TRBD2 (6 bases). Trimming removed 3 bases from V and 5 bases from J, with 14 bases in between. The CDR3 consists of 15 residues. CDR3 protein: CASSLSPGRHNEQFF. As DNA, the CDR3 is TGTGCCAGCAGTTTGTCTCCGGGGAGGCACAATGAGCAGTTCTTC.

This clonotype has only a few counts. In nucleotides, the CDR3 is TGTGCCAGCAGTTTCCGGACAGGCGCCGCTAACTATGGCTACACCTTC. This sequence encodes CASSFRTGAANYGYTF. V gene TRBV12-3 or TRBV12-4 combines with J gene TRBJ1-2, with 7 bases identical to TRBD1. This CDR3 is 16 amino acids long. V shed 3 bases, J shed 0 bases, and the junction held 7 bases outside the gene matches.

This clonotype was detected ten times or more. This chain joins TRBV6-1 and TRBJ1-2; weak D call: TRBD1 (5 bases). The CDR3 consists of 14 residues. CDR1 and CDR2 from the germline V gene are MNHNS and SASEGT. Trimming pared 7 bases from V and 3 bases from J, leaving 15 bases between. The CDR3 bases are TGTGCCAGCACCCTGGGACTTGGGGACTATGGCTACACCTTC. Its translation is CASTLGLGDYGYTF.

Of note for this clonotype: Germline is not matched at one junction end, which may reflect a read error. V usage is TRBV7-9 and J usage is TRBJ2-7; D remains ambiguous. There are 15 residues in the CDR3. The germline V gene encodes CDR1 SEHNR and CDR2 FQNEAQ (reference sequence). The CDR3 region is CVSSPQFGSSYEQYF. In DNA form, the CDR3 reads TGCGTCAGCAGCCCCCAGTTTGGAAGCTCCTACGAGCAGTACTTC.

This clonotype has a count of ten or more. The chain employs TRBV28 and TRBJ2-1; TRBD2 matches 8 bases. This CDR3 spans 13 amino acids. Per the germline V gene, CDR1 is MDHEN and CDR2 is SYDVKM. The J segment lost 6 bases and the V segment lost 5 bases, leaving 3 bases of the junction unmatched. The CDR3 loop is CASSTGTSNEQFF. DNA for the CDR3: TGTGCCAGCAGTACGGGGACTAGCAATGAGCAGTTCTTC.

This clonotype was seen ten or more times. The V gene is TRBV5-1, the J gene TRBJ2-3; 7 bases are a match to TRBD2. The germline gives CDR1 SGHRS, CDR2 YFSETQ. V was pared by 5 bases and J by 4 bases, with 1 base of the junction left unmatched. This CDR3 is 12 amino acids long. The CDR3 sequence: CASRAGADTQYF. The CDR3 DNA reads TGCGCCAGCAGGGCGGGAGCAGATACGCAGTATTTT.

This clonotype was found many times. The rearrangement uses TRBV20-1 and TRBJ1-4; 9 bases fit TRBD1. Germline lookup yields CDR1 DFQATT and CDR2 SNEGSKA (reference sequence). This CDR3 spans 14 amino acids. With V trimmed by 0 bases and J by 7 bases, 3 bases remained unmatched. CDR3 bases: TGCAGTGCTAGAGAAGGGACAGGGTTTGAAAAACTGTTTTTT. Protein sequence: CSAREGTGFEKLFF.

This clonotype was observed a few times. V and J are TRBV6-1 and TRBJ1-1; possibly TRBD1 for D (6 bases). The CDR3 is 13 amino acids. Germline values: CDR1 MNHNS, CDR2 SASEGT. V was pared by 11 bases and J by 5 bases, with 18 bases between. CDR3 bases: TGTGCCTCGGTGCGAGGGGGACGGACTGAAGCTTTCTTT. This translates into CASVRGGRTEAFF.

Worth noting for this clonotype: A read error may be the cause here, since a much bigger clone is one base away. The CDR3 end shows no conserved phenylalanine or tryptophan, and so a read error is likely. The rearrangement uses TRBV2 and TRBJ1-1, with D unclear. The CDR3 runs 14 residues. V shed 2 bases and J shed 0 bases, with 7 bases lying between them. The V gene's germline CDR1 is SNHLY and CDR2 FYNNEI. CDR3 protein: CASSELVLNTEAFS. The CDR3 DNA sequence: TGTGCCAGCAGTGAATTGGTCTTGAACACTGAAGCTTTCTCT.

V gene TRBV20-1 combines with J gene TRBJ1-4; TRBD1 aligns across 11 bases. Trimming removed 0 bases from V and 8 bases from J; junction bases left unmatched: 5. The germline CDR1 and CDR2 sequences are DFQATT and SNEGSKA (reference sequence). The CDR3 extends over 15 amino acids. This chain's CDR3 is CSARDYRDRGEKLFF. The CDR3 DNA sequence: TGCAGTGCTAGAGACTACAGGGACAGGGGGGAAAAACTGTTTTTT.

This clonotype was seen at least ten times. This chain links TRBV2 with TRBJ2-2; TRBD1 agrees at 7 bases. The CDR3 is 14 amino acids. From germline, CDR1 is SNHLY and CDR2 FYNNEI. With 6 bases clipped from V and 6 bases from J, the junction kept 7 bases outside the gene matches. CDR3 sequence (DNA): TGTGCCAGCAGCGCCATCCAGGGGGCCGGGGAGCTGTTTTTT. Residues: CASSAIQGAGELFF.

The sample holds many counts of this clonotype. CDR3 residues: CSANPGASDTQYF. The CDR3 DNA sequence: TGCAGTGCTAATCCAGGGGCGTCGGATACGCAGTATTTT. The genes are TRBV20-1 and TRBJ2-3; possible D gene TRBD1, 6 bases. The V and J ends lost 4 bases and 6 bases respectively, with 14 bases between them. The CDR3 runs 13 residues. Germline loops: CDR1 DFQATT, CDR2 SNEGSKA (reference sequence).

This clonotype was observed many times. The chain joins TRBV2 to TRBJ1-1; the D gene is possibly TRBD1 (6 bases). CDR1 is SNHLY and CDR2 is FYNNEI in the germline V gene. This CDR3 has 14 amino acids. V gave up 5 bases and J gave up 2 bases, with 12 bases separating them. For the CDR3, the DNA is TGTGCCAGCAGTTACAGGACAGTAAACACTGAAGCTTTCTTT. Amino acids: CASSYRTVNTEAFF.

This clonotype was observed at least ten times. It may be a read error: a sequence one base away is much more abundant. The chain combines TRBV11-2 with TRBJ2-3, with D uncertain. Germline V gives CDR1 SGHAT, CDR2 FQNNGV. V lost 4 bases, J lost 1 base, and 3 bases lay in between. The CDR3 runs to 12 residues. Here the CDR3 reads CASSSGTDTQYF. For the CDR3, the DNA is TGTGCCAGCAGCTCCGGCACAGATACGCAGTATTTT.

There are many counts of this clonotype. The rearrangement links TRBV20-1 to TRBJ2-7; the match to TRBD2 covers 9 bases. This CDR3 has 13 amino acids. The V segment lost 6 bases and the J segment 3 bases; nucleotides outside the gene matches: 6. Germline values: CDR1 DFQATT, CDR2 SNEGSKA (reference sequence). As DNA, the CDR3 is TGCAGTGCCCGCGGGAGGGCCGTCTACGAGCAGTACTTC. Its protein is CSARGRAVYEQYF.

Only a few counts were recorded for this clonotype. The rearrangement joins TRBV20-1 to TRBJ2-7, with TRBD1 matching over 7 bases. The CDR3 sequence is 12 residues long. The germline V gene has CDR1 DFQATT and CDR2 SNEGSKA (reference sequence). Trimming at V came to 7 bases and at J to 6 bases, leaving 9 bases not matched to a gene. CDR3 bases: TGCAGTGTTGTCGATCAGGGGGTCGAGCAGTACTTC. Translating it yields CSVVDQGVEQYF.

This clonotype was seen a few times. As DNA, the CDR3 is TGCAGCGTTGAAGTTCTCGGCGTCCAATCCTACGAGCAGTACTTC. This encodes CSVEVLGVQSYEQYF. J is TRBJ2-7 and V is TRBV29-1; D is ambiguous. V shed 1 base and J shed 1 base, with 14 bases lying between them. The germline V gene has CDR1 SQVTM and CDR2 ANQGSEA. The CDR3 spans 15 residues.

At least ten counts were recorded for this clonotype. The chain carries TRBV7-2 and TRBJ2-2; perhaps TRBD2 as D (6 bases). The germline V and J ends were trimmed by 6 bases and 4 bases, with 21 bases remaining between them. This CDR3 contains 17 residues. Germline V lookup: CDR1 SGHTA, CDR2 FQGNSA. The CDR3 is CASRAYPSGSTTGELFF. CDR3 nucleotide sequence: TGTGCCAGCAGAGCTTATCCGTCCGGGAGTACCACCGGGGAGCTGTTTTTT.

This rearrangement joins TRBV5-5 to TRBJ2-1, with 11 bases lining up with TRBD2. The CDR3 length is 16 residues. J lost 3 bases, V lost 3 bases, and 5 bases had no gene match. Germline CDR1 reads SGHKS; CDR2 reads YYEKEE (reference sequence). The CDR3, as DNA: TGTGCCAGCAGCTCGGGGGGGACTAGCGGCTACAATGAGCAGTTCTTC. Translation gives CASSSGGTSGYNEQFF.